Only a few counts were recorded for the clone carrying this T cell receptor (beta chain). The data derive from a study of T cell responses to AZD1222 COVID-19 vaccine. Per the germline V gene, CDR1 is SQVTM and CDR2 is ANQGSEA. V trimming: 6 bases; J trimming: 7 bases; junction bases outside the gene matches: 9. This CDR3 is built from 13 residues. Method: immunoSEQ multiplex PCR; TCRdb's copy keeps in-frame clones and lacks some. The sample includes some 280,000 clones, roughly 93% of them seen just once. The chain uses TRBV29-1 and TRBJ2-1; 7 bases map to TRBD2. The sample was peripheral blood, taken 28 days after the second AZD1222 dose. The sequence derives from an adult who received the AZD1222 COVID-19 vaccine. The CDR3 sequence is CSVGGESGNEQFF. DNA for the CDR3: TGCAGCGTGGGGGGGGAGAGTGGAAATGAGCAGTTCTTC.